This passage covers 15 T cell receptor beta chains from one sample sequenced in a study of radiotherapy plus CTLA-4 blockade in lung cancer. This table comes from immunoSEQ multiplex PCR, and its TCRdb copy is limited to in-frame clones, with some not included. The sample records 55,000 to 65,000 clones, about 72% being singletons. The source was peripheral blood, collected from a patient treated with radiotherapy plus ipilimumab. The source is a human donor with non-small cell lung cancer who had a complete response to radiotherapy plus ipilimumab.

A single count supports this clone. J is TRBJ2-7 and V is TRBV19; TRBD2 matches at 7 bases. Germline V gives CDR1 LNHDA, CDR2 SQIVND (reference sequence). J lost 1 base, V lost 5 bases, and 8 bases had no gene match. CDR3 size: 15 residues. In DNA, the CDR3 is TGTGCCAGTAGTCCTAGAGCGGGAATTTCCTACGAGCAGTACTTC. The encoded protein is CASSPRAGISYEQYF.

The CDR3 DNA follows: TGTGCCAGCTCACCACTTGCGGCATCGGGGTCCGGGGAGCTGTTTTTT. Protein: CASSPLAASGSGELFF. The gene calls are TRBV18 and TRBJ2-2; weak D call: TRBD2 (5 bases). The CDR3 has 16 residues. Germline CDR1 and CDR2: KGHSH and LQKENI. Trimming pared 1 base from V and 6 bases from J, leaving 15 bases between.

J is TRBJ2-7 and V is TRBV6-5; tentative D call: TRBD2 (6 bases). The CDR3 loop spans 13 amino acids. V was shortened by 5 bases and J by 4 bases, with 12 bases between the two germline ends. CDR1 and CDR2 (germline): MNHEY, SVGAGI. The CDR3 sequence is CASSDLGGYEQYF. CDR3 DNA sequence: TGTGCCAGCAGTGACCTTGGGGGGTACGAGCAGTACTTC.

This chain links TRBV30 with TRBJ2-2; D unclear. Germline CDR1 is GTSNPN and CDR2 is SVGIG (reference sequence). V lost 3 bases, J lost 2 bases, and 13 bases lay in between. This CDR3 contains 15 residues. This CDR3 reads CAWSQSWLNTGELFF. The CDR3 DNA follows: TGTGCCTGGAGCCAGTCGTGGCTCAACACCGGGGAGCTGTTTTTT.

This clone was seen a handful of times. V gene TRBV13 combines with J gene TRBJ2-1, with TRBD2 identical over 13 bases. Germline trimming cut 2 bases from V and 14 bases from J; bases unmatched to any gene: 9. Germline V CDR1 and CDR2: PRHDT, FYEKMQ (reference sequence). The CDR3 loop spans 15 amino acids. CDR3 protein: CASSLTSGGANGKFF. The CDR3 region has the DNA TGTGCCAGCAGCTTAACTAGCGGGGGGGCCAATGGGAAGTTCTTC.

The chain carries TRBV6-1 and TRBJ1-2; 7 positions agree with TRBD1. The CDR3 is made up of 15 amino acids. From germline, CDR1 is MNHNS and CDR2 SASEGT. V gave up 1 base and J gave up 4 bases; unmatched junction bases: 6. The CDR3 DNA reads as TGTGCCAGCAGTGAAGGACAGGGCGGTTTCTATGGCTACACCTTC. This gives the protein CASSEGQGGFYGYTF.

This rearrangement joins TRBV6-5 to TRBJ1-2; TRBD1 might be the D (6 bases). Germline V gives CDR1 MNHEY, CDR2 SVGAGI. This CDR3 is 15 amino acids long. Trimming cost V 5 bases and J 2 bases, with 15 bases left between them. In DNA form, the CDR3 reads TGTGCCAGCAGTACCACCAGGGGTGGAAACTATGGCTACACCTTC. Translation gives CASSTTRGGNYGYTF.

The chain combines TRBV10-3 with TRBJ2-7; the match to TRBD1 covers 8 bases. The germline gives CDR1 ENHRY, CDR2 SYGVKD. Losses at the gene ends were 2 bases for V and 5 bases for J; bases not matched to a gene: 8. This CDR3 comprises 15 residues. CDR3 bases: TGTGCCATCAGTGAGGTCGGGCAGGGGGCGAACGAGCAGTACTTC. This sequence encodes CAISEVGQGANEQYF.

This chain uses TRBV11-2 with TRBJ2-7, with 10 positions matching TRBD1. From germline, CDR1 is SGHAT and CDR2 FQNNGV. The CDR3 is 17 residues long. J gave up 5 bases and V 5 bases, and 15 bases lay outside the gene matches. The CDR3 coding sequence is TGTGCCAGCAGCCTAAGAACCCTCCGGGACAGGGGCAACGAGCAGTACTTC. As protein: CASSLRTLRDRGNEQYF.

The CDR3 nucleotides read TGTGCCAGCTCACAAGACAGCTCTGGAAACACCATATATTTT. It yields the protein CASSQDSSGNTIYF. This sequence joins TRBV18 and TRBJ1-3, with D maybe TRBD1 (5 bases). This CDR3 comprises 14 residues. CDR1 and CDR2 (germline): KGHSH, LQKENI. V lost 4 bases to trimming and J lost 0 bases, with 7 bases between them.

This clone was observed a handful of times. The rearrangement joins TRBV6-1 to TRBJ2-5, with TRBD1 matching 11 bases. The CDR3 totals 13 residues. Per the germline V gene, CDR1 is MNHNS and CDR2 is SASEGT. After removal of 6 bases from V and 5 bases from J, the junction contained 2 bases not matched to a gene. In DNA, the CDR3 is TGTGCCAGCAGACGGGACAGGGGGGAGACCCAGTACTTC. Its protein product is CASRRDRGETQYF.

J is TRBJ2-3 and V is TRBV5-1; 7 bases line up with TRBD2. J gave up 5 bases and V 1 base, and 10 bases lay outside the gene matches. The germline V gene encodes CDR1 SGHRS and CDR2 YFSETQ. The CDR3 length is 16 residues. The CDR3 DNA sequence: TGCGCCAGCAGCTTGATGTTTCGTACGGGGGGAGATACGCAGTATTTT. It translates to CASSLMFRTGGDTQYF.

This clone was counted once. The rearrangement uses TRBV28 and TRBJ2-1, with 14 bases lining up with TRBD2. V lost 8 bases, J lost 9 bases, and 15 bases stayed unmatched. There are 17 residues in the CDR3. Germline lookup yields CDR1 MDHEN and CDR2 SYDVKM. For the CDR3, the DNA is TGTGCCAGCGGCTACCCGGGACTAGCGGGAGTAACGGGTGAGCAGTTCTTC. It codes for CASGYPGLAGVTGEQFF.

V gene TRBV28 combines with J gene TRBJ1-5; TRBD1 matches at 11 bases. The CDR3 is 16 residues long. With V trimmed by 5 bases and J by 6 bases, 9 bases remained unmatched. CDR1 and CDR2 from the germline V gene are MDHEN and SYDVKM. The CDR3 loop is CASSPGTGGYGQPQHF. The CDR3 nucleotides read TGTGCCAGCAGTCCAGGGACAGGGGGGTACGGTCAGCCCCAGCATTTT.

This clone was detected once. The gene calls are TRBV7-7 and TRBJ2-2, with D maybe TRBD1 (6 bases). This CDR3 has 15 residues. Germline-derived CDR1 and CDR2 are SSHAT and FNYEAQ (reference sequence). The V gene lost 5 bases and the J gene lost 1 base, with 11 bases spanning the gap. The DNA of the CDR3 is TGTGCCAGCAGCCCAGTGGGACAGAACACCGGGGAGCTGTTTTTT. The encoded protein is CASSPVGQNTGELFF.